The present T cell receptor beta chain was sequenced within a study of PD-1 blockade in classical Hodgkin lymphoma (dated by TCRdb to 2019 to 2021). With regard to the full study: Nivolumab dosing was 3 mg/kg intravenously every 2 weeks, continuing until either disease progression or unacceptable toxicity. To define a peripheral blood immune signature of response to PD-1 blockade in classical Hodgkin lymphoma, the study combined TCR beta sequencing with CyTOF.

The investigation overall reported the following: Baseline TCR diversity was reported as lower in newly diagnosed patients than in healthy donors, and lower still in relapsed/refractory patients. Lower diversity was seen in patients whose nivolumab began less than 1 year after ASCT, and these patients were left out of later analyses so that immune reconstitution would not confound the results. Only a single clinical trial cohort was studied, and what caused the repertoire differences, possibly disease activity or prior therapy, remained undefined. Baseline diversity similar to that of newly diagnosed patients was observed in trial patients achieving complete response, whereas significantly lower diversity was observed in partial responders and progressors. A significant rise by C4D1 was seen in CD4+ but not CD8+ TCR diversity (p=0.0027 vs p=0.16), with the rise being most apparent in complete responders (p=0.02).

With regard to this clone: No antigen is known for it. No per-base quality is available; no much larger clone lies one base away.

According to the study, the label for this sample's time point signals: cycle 1 day 1 (C1D1), immediately before nivolumab initiation. Every trial patient had relapsed after autologous stem cell transplantation, and cohorts A, B and C differed in prior brentuximab vedotin exposure. A total of roughly 60 patients with relapsed/refractory classical Hodgkin lymphoma made up the trial cohort, and each patient's best overall response was complete response, partial response or progressive disease. Trial patients were treated with single-agent nivolumab in the multi-cohort phase II CheckMate 205 trial. An independent review committee assessed best overall response by applying the 2007 International Working Group response criteria. Trial PBMCs were collected immediately before nivolumab initiation (C1D1) and during therapy at cycle 2 day 1 and cycle 4 day 1. After peripheral blood was drawn into 8 mL Vacutainer Cell Preparation Tubes, PBMCs were isolated by centrifugation and then cryopreserved.

V is cut back by 3 bases and J by 8 bases, with 14 bases in the junction unmatched. The germline V gene supplies CDR1 LGHNA and CDR2 YSLEER. From the cysteine up to the phenylalanine, the CDR3 has a length of 16 residues. The sequence is cut down to CDR3 DNA, 48 bases in frame from base 1. The Qiagen DNeasy kit was used to extract genomic DNA both from unsorted PBMCs and from the negatively selected CD4+ and CD8+ fractions. Using primers that anneal to V and J segments, immunoSEQ multiplex PCR amplified the TCR beta CDR3 regions. A synthetic immune receptor repertoire was used to minimize amplification bias, and remaining bias was computationally removed after sequencing. In the paper's pipeline: Repertoire diversity was quantified as the Shannon entropy index using custom Python scripts. Unsorted, CD4+ and CD8+ repertoires were analyzed separately, except in combined analyses where CD4+ and CD8+ sequences were merged in silico. A clone counted as expanded when the clone's frequency after treatment rose at least 2-fold relative to C1D1, and clones undetected at baseline were given a pseudocount of 0.5. Singleton clones were defined as clones with 0 or 1 copy at C1D1, and non-singleton clones were defined as clones with 2 or more copies. Clones expanded in unsorted samples were assigned a CD4+, CD8+ or unknown annotation through matching of protein sequences in sorted samples from the same patient. Diversity changes from C1D1 to C4D1 were tested in paired samples using Wilcoxon tests. In its TCRdb copy, this immuneACCESS table keeps in-frame sequences only and misses some clones. Where compared with another copy, unresolved V genes explain less than half of these, and the others have no known cause. The DNA gave D and trimming, while V, J and clone size come from that table. This sample lists about 97,000 clones; approximately 83% were detected once. About 12% of the sample lies in the top ten.

The rearrangement joined TRBV4-3 to TRBJ1-1; 8 junctional bases match TRBD1. The receptor comes from a human donor with classical Hodgkin lymphoma. Sample: peripheral blood mononuclear cells (PBMCs), taken at baseline. CDR3 sequence: CASSQAALDRVSEAFF. The nucleotide sequence reads as follows: TGCGCCAGCAGCCAGGCCGCTCTGGACAGGGTCTCCGAAGCTTTCTTT.